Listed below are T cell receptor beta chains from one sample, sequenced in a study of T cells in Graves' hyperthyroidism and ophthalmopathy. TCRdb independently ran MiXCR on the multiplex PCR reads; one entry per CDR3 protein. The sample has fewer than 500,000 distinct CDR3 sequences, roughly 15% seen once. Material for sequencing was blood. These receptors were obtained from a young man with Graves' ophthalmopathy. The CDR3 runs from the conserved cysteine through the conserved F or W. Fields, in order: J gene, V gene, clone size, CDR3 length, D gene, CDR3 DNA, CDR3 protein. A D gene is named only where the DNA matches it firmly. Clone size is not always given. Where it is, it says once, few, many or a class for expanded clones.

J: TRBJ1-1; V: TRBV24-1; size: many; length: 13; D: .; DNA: TGTGCCACCAGTGAAAACAGGAACACTGAAGCTTTCTTT; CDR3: CATSENRNTEAFF
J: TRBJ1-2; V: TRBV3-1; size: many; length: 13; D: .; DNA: TGTGCCAGCAGCTACGGGACGGCCTATGGCTACACCTTC; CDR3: CASSYGTAYGYTF
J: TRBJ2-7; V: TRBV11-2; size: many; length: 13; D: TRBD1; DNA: TGTGCCAGCAGCTTACAGGGGGCCGATGAGCAGTACTTC; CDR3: CASSLQGADEQYF
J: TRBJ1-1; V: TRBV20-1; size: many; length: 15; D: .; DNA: TGCAGTGCTAGAGATCCTCGAGGGTTGGGGACTGAAGCTTTCTTT; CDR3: CSARDPRGLGTEAFF
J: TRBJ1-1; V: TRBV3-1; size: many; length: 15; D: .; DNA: TGTGCCAGCAGCACCTCTCAGGGCCAGAACACTGAAGCTTTCTTT; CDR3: CASSTSQGQNTEAFF
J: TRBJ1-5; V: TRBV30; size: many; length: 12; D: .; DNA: TGTGCCTGGAACCCTGGTCGGGACCTGCTGCATTTT; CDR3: CAWNPGRDLLHF
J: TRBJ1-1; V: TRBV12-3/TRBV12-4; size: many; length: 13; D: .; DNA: TGTGCCAGCCGAGCGGGGATGAACACTGAAGCTTTCTTT; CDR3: CASRAGMNTEAFF
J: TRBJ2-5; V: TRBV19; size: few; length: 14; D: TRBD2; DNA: TGTGCCAGTAGCCCGGGGACTAGGGTGGAGACCCAGTACTTC; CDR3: CASSPGTRVETQYF
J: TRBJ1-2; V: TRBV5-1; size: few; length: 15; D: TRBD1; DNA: TGCGCCAGCAGCTTGACAGGGACAGACTACTATGGCTACACCTTC; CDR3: CASSLTGTDYYGYTF
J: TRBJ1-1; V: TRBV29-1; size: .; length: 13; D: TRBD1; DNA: TGCAGCGAGGTACAGGGGGCAGGAACTGAAGCTTTCTTT; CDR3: CSEVQGAGTEAFF
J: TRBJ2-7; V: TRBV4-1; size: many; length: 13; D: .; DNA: TGCGCCAGCAGCCAGCATGACAGCTACGAGCAGTACTTC; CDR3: CASSQHDSYEQYF
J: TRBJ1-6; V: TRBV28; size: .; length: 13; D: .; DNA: TGTGCCAGCAAGCAGGGAAATAATTCACCCCTCCACTTT; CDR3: CASKQGNNSPLHF
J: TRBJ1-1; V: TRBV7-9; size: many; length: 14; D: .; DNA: TGTGCCAGCAGCTTAGGGGGCTGGGGCACTGAAGCTTTCTTT; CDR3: CASSLGGWGTEAFF
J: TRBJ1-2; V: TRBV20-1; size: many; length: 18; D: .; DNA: TGCAGTGCTAGTCCCCGTGTTATCCTCATGGTTCTGGAGGACGGCTACACCTTC; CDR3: CSASPRVILMVLEDGYTF
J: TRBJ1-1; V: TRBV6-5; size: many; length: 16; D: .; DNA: TGTGCCAGCAGTTACTCCCTGACAGGCATTAAGGCTGAAGCTTTCTTT; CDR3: CASSYSLTGIKAEAFF
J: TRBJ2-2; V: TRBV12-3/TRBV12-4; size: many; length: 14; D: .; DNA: TGTGCCAGCAGTTTATTTCGGGATACCGGGGAGCTGTTTTTT; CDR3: CASSLFRDTGELFF
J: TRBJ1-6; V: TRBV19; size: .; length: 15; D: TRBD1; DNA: TGTGCCAGTAGTATTGGACAGGGTTCTTATTCACCCCTCCACTTT; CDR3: CASSIGQGSYSPLHF
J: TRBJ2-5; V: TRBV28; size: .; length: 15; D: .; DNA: TGTGCCAGCAGTTTCTTTGGGGCCAACCAAGAGACCCAGTACTTC; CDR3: CASSFFGANQETQYF
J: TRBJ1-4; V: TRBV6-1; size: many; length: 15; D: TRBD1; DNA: TGTGCCAGCAGGGGGACTACAGGGGATACTGAAAAACTGTTTTTT; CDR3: CASRGTTGDTEKLFF
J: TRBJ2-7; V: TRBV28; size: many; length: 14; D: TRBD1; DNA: TGTGCCAGCAGTTCACAGGGACAGGGTGTCGAGCAGTACTTC; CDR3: CASSSQGQGVEQYF
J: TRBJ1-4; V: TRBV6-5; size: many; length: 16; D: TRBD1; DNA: TGTGCCAGCAGTTACCAAGGGACAGGGGGTAATGAAAAACTGTTTTTT; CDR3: CASSYQGTGGNEKLFF
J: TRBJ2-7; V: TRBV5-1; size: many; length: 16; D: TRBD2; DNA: TGCGCCAGCAGCAGGACTAGCGGAGTTCCCTCCTACGAGCAGTACTTC; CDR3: CASSRTSGVPSYEQYF
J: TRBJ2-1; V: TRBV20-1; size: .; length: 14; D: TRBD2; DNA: TGCAGTGCCAAGGGACTAGCGGGAGATATAGAGCAGTTCTTC; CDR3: CSAKGLAGDIEQFF
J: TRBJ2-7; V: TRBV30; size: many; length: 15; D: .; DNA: TGTGCCTGGAGTTCCGTACGGCTCCCTACGAGGGAGCAGTACTTC; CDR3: CAWSSVRLPTREQYF
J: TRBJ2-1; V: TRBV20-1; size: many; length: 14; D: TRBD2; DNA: TGCAGTGCTAGAGATCTAGCGGGAGTTAGTGAGCAGTTCTTC; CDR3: CSARDLAGVSEQFF
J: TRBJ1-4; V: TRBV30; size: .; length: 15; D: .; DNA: TGTGCCTGGAGTGTACCGACAGTCGGGTATGAAAAACTGTTTTTT; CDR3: CAWSVPTVGYEKLFF
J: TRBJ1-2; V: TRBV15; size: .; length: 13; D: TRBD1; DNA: TGTGCCACCAATGACAGGGGGAAATATGGCTACACCTTC; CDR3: CATNDRGKYGYTF
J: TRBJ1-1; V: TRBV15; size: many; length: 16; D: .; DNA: TGTGCCACCAGCAGACCCGTACAACAGGGGAACACTGAAGCTTTCTTT; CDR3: CATSRPVQQGNTEAFF
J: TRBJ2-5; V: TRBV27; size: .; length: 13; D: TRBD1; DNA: TGTGCCAGCAGTTTTCGGAGCCGGGACAGGGTGAACTTC; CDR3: CASSFRSRDRVNF
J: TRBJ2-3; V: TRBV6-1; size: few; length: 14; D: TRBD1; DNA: TGTGCCAGCAGCCGGGACAGGGACACAGATACGCAGTATTTT; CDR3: CASSRDRDTDTQYF
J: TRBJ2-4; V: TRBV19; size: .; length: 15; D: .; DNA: TGTGCCAGTATCGGGACATTCCGCCAAGAAAACATTCAGTACTTC; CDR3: CASIGTFRQENIQYF
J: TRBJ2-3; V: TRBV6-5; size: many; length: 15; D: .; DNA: TGTGCCAGCAGTTACTACTTAACAGGGACAGATACGCAGTATTTT; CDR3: CASSYYLTGTDTQYF
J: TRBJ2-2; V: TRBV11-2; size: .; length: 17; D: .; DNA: TGTGCCAGCAGCGTAGGGGGGGGGACGGACAACACCGGGGAGCTGTTTTTT; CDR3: CASSVGGGTDNTGELFF
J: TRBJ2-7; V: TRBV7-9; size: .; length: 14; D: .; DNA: TGTGCCAGCAGCTTAGGGGACACCTCCTACGAGCAGTACTTC; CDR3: CASSLGDTSYEQYF
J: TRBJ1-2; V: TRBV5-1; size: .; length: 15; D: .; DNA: TGCGCCAGCAGCTCGGACCTCTCAAGGAGGGATGGCTACACCTTC; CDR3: CASSSDLSRRDGYTF
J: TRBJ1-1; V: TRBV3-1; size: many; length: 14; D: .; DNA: TGTGCCAGCAGCCGAGTTTCTAGGGACACTGAAGCTTTCTTT; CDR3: CASSRVSRDTEAFF
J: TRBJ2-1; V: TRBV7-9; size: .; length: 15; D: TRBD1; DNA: TGTGCCAGCAGCATACCGGGACAGTCAACGGATGAGCAGTTCTTC; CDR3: CASSIPGQSTDEQFF
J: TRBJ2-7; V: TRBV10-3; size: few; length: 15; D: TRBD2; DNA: TGTGCCATCAGTGGCTCCTTGGGGGACTACTACGAGCAGTACTTC; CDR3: CAISGSLGDYYEQYF
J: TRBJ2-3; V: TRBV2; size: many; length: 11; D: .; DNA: TGTGCCAGCCAAGAGGACATTACGCAGTATTTT; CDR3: CASQEDITQYF
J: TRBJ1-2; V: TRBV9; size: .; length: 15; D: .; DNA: TGTGCCAGCAGCGTAGGTCGGGGTTTCGCCCATGGCTACACCTTC; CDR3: CASSVGRGFAHGYTF
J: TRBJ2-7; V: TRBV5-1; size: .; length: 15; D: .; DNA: TGCGCCAGCAGCTTGGGGGAGCTTTCCTCCTACGAGCAGTACTTC; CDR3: CASSLGELSSYEQYF
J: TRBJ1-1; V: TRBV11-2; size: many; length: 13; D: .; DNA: TGTGCCAGCAGCTTAGATCGGGGCGGTGATGCTTTCTTT; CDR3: CASSLDRGGDAFF
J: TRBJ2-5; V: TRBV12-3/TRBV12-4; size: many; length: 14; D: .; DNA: TGTGCCAGCAGTCGGACAGAAATAGGGGAGACCCAGTACTTC; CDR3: CASSRTEIGETQYF
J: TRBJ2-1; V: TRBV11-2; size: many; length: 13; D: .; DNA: TGTGCCAGCAGCTTAGAATTTTCGAATGAGCAGTTCTTC; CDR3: CASSLEFSNEQFF
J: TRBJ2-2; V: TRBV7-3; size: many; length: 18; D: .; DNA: TGTGCCAGCAGCTTAGGCCTAGCAGGTCCCGCGAACACCGGGGAGCTGTTTTTT; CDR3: CASSLGLAGPANTGELFF
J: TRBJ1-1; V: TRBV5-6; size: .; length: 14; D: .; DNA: TGTGCCAGCAGCTCTGGACTGCTGAACACTGAAGCTTTCTTT; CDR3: CASSSGLLNTEAFF
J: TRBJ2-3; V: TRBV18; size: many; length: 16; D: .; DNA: TGTGCCAGCTCACCGTCGAGTCAACTGAACACAGATACGCAGTATTTT; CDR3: CASSPSSQLNTDTQYF
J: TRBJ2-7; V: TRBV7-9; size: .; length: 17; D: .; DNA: TGTGCCAGCAGCATACAGGGTGGGAACACCCCAGCCTACGAGCAGTACTTC; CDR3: CASSIQGGNTPAYEQYF
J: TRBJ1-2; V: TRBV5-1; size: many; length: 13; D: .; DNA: TGCGCCAGCACCACGGCCAGCGAACATGGCTACACCTTC; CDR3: CASTTASEHGYTF
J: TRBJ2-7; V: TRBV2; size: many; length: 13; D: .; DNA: TGTGCCAGCAACGATGGACCACTTGACGAGCAGTACTTC; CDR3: CASNDGPLDEQYF
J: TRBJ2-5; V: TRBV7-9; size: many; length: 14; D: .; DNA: TGTGCCAGCAGCCCACCTACAGGGCAAGAGACCCAGTACTTC; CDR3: CASSPPTGQETQYF
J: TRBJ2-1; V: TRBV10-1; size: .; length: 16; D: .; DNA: TGCGCCAGCAGTGAGTCCGGACTAATATCCTACAATGAGCAGTTCTTC; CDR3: CASSESGLISYNEQFF
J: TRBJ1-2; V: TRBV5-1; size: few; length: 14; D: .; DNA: TGCGCCAGCAGCTTGGCCGAGACCAGGGGTGGCTACACCTTC; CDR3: CASSLAETRGGYTF
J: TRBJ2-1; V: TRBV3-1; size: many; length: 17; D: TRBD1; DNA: TGTGCCAGCAGCCACCTGCGGACAGGGGAACCCTACAATGAGCAGTTCTTC; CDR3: CASSHLRTGEPYNEQFF
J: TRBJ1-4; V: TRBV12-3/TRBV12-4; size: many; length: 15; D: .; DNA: TGTGCCAGCCCTAAACGACAAGGTGAAAATGAAAAACTGTTTTTT; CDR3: CASPKRQGENEKLFF
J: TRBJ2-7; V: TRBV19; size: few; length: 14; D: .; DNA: TGTGCCAGTAGTATGTCCAGGAGCTCCTACGAGCAGTACTTC; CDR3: CASSMSRSSYEQYF
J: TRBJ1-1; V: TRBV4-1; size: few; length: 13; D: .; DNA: TGCGCCAGCAGCCAAGGGCCGGACAGAGAAGCTTTCTTT; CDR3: CASSQGPDREAFF
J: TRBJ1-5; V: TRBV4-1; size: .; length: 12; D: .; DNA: TGCGCCAGCAGCCAGGGGGGATTGCCCCAGCATTTT; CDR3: CASSQGGLPQHF
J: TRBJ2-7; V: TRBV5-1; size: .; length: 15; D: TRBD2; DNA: TGCGCCAGCAGCCATCTAGCGGGAGAAAGCTACGAGCAGTACTTC; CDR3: CASSHLAGESYEQYF